This is a list of T cell receptor beta chains from one sample in a study of blood T cells in healthy people across ages. TCRdb re-analysed the 5' RACE reads in MiXCR, keeping a single row per CDR3 protein. The data hold approximately 800,000 distinct CDR3 sequences, with roughly three fifths observed a single time. The sequenced sample was blood. The receptors shown here come from a man aged 35-49 years in good health. CDR3s leave out the opening cysteine and the closing phenylalanine or tryptophan.

CDR3 protein: ATSRGRGSGANVLT
V gene: TRBV15
J gene: TRBJ2-6

CDR3 protein: ASSRGDRRTNEKLF
V gene: TRBV11-3
J gene: TRBJ1-4

CDR3 protein: ASSLDPSSTDTQY
V gene: TRBV5-1
J gene: TRBJ2-3

CDR3 protein: ASSYGQESTDTQY
V gene: TRBV6-5
J gene: TRBJ2-3

CDR3 protein: ASSFKGSIYEQY
V gene: TRBV12-3/TRBV12-4
J gene: TRBJ2-7

CDR3 protein: SARPAGRQETQF
V gene: TRBV20-1
J gene: NA

CDR3 protein: ASSGVIDTQY
V gene: TRBV25-1
J gene: TRBJ2-3

CDR3 protein: ASTLEGGRTDTQY
V gene: TRBV9
J gene: TRBJ2-3

CDR3 protein: ASSYAGGNTEAF
V gene: TRBV6-6
J gene: TRBJ1-1

CDR3 protein: ATSDSPGLAGGGETQY
V gene: TRBV24-1
J gene: TRBJ2-5

CDR3 protein: SVLAGPRGEQF
V gene: TRBV29-1
J gene: TRBJ2-1

CDR3 protein: ASSPPLTAGPHTDTQY
V gene: TRBV18
J gene: TRBJ2-3

CDR3 protein: ASSLATNSYEQY
V gene: TRBV7-9
J gene: TRBJ2-7

CDR3 protein: AWSRVRGNIQY
V gene: TRBV30
J gene: TRBJ2-4

CDR3 protein: ASSLYRDSEQY
V gene: TRBV7-9
J gene: NA

CDR3 protein: ASSSLTSGRGTSYEQY
V gene: TRBV7-2
J gene: TRBJ2-7

CDR3 protein: ASSQDGDAAYEQY
V gene: TRBV4-1
J gene: NA

CDR3 protein: AGSLGQLVGSEQY
V gene: TRBV5-1
J gene: TRBJ2-7

CDR3 protein: ATSKTYEQY
V gene: TRBV15
J gene: TRBJ2-7

CDR3 protein: ASRQLAGSYNEQF
V gene: TRBV7-6
J gene: TRBJ2-1

CDR3 protein: ASTPLSGFDEQY
V gene: TRBV28
J gene: NA

CDR3 protein: ASSPRLFKETQY
V gene: TRBV28
J gene: TRBJ2-5

CDR3 protein: ASSQLALQNRAPGETQY
V gene: TRBV4-2
J gene: TRBJ2-5

CDR3 protein: ASSLAYRQDPRSYGYT
V gene: TRBV5-1
J gene: TRBJ1-2

CDR3 protein: ATSDQLAPDPF
V gene: TRBV24-1
J gene: TRBJ2-1